This entry lists 22 T cell receptor beta chains sequenced from one sample in a study of immune evolution from preneoplasia to lung adenocarcinoma. TCRdb keeps only in-frame clones here, not all; method: immunoSEQ multiplex PCR. The table has roughly 40,000 clones, 60% to 75% seen once. The sample consisted of FFPE invasive lung adenocarcinoma tissue. Receptor source: a person between 55 and 69 years old with lung adenocarcinoma.

This clone was found a few times. This chain joins TRBV11-2 and TRBJ2-6, with a possible D match to TRBD1 (6 bases). Per germline, CDR1 SGHAT and CDR2 FQNNGV. The CDR3 sequence is 13 residues long. Trimming removed 11 bases from V and 3 bases from J, with 11 bases in between. This CDR3 is CALQGYGANVLTF. The CDR3 DNA sequence: TGTGCCCTCCAGGGGTATGGGGCCAACGTCCTGACTTTC. Supplemented by reference TRBV11-2 and TRBJ2-6, the full variable domain reads EAGVAQSPRYKIIEKRQSVAFWCNPISGHATLYWYQQILGQGPKLLIQFQNNGVVDDSQLPKDRFSAERLKGVDSTLKIQPAKLEDSAVYLCALQGYGANVLTFGAGSRLTVL.

This chain links TRBV19 with TRBJ1-1; D uncertain. CDR3 length equals 15 residues. Deletions cut 0 bases from V and 2 bases from J, with 10 bases between. CDR1 and CDR2 from the germline V gene are LNHDA and SQIVND (reference sequence). CDR3: CASSIDRIKNTEAFF. Here the CDR3 DNA reads TGTGCCAGTAGTATAGACCGGATTAAAAACACTGAAGCTTTCTTT. The full variable domain, rest sourced from reference TRBV19 and TRBJ1-1, is DGGITQSPKYLFRKEGQNVTLSCEQNLNHDAMYWYRQDPGQGLRLIYYSQIVNDFQKGDIAEGYSVSREKKESFPLTVTSAQKNPTAFYLCASSIDRIKNTEAFFGQGTRLTVV.

This clone has more than one count but fewer than ten. The chain combines TRBV5-1 with TRBJ2-7; TRBD1 matches at 10 bases. Trimming at V came to 4 bases and at J to 3 bases, leaving 10 bases not matched to a gene. From germline, CDR1 is SGHRS and CDR2 YFSETQ. The length of the CDR3 is 16 residues. The chain's CDR3 is CASSRQGAGLSYEQYF. DNA for the CDR3: TGCGCCAGCAGCCGACAGGGGGCTGGATTAAGCTACGAGCAGTACTTC.

This chain joins TRBV29-1 and TRBJ2-7; tentative D call: TRBD1 (5 bases). The ends were cut back, 4 bases at V and 0 bases at J, with 13 bases in the middle. From germline, CDR1 is SQVTM and CDR2 ANQGSEA. CDR3 length: 14 residues. CDR3 amino acids: CSVVQQGLSYEQYF. CDR3 sequence (DNA): TGCAGCGTTGTTCAGCAGGGCCTCTCCTACGAGCAGTACTTC.

The chain is built from TRBV5-4 and TRBJ2-3; tentative D call: TRBD2 (6 bases). Germline CDR1 is SGHNT and CDR2 is YYREEE (reference sequence). V was cut by 7 bases and J by 2 bases, with 11 bases left in between. The CDR3 extends over 13 amino acids. The CDR3 region has the DNA TGTGCCAGCCGGGACTTTACCACAGATACGCAGTATTTT. This sequence encodes CASRDFTTDTQYF.

The CDR3 coding sequence is TGCGCCAGCAGTCAATCGATGACAGGGAGGAACGAGCAGTACTTC. It codes for CASSQSMTGRNEQYF. The chain links TRBV23-1 to TRBJ2-7; maybe TRBD1 (7 bases). TRBV23-1 counts as an open reading frame of uncertain function. The V end lost 0 bases, the J end lost 5 bases, and 14 bases lay between the germline ends. The CDR3 has 15 residues.

The J gene is TRBJ1-1, the V gene TRBV18; D ambiguous. V lost 3 bases and J lost 0, with 11 bases in between. CDR1 and CDR2 from the germline V gene are KGHSH and LQKENI. The CDR3 runs 15 residues. The CDR3 DNA reads TGTGCCAGCTCACCTACGTGGGCTATGAACACTGAAGCTTTCTTT. Amino acids: CASSPTWAMNTEAFF.

The chain employs TRBV29-1 and TRBJ2-1; 8 nucleotides match TRBD2. The V gene end was trimmed by 0 bases and the J gene end by 8 bases; junction bases not matched to a gene: 21. This CDR3 spans 19 amino acids. Germline V gives CDR1 SQVTM, CDR2 ANQGSEA. In DNA, the CDR3 is TGCAGCGTTGAAGAAGCGGGAGATGGAAGGTCTTCGTTTATCGATGAGCAGTTCTTC. Its protein is CSVEEAGDGRSSFIDEQFF.

The gene calls are TRBV7-2 and TRBJ1-1, with 8 bases fitting TRBD1. Unmatched junction bases numbered 9, after V lost 5 bases and J lost 7 bases. There are 14 residues in the CDR3. Germline CDR1 is SGHTA and CDR2 is FQGNSA. In nucleotides, the CDR3 is TGTGCCAGCAGCCCAAGACAGGGGACGCGTGAAGCTTTCTTT. It specifies CASSPRQGTREAFF. Full variable domain (remainder filled in from reference TRBV7-2 and TRBJ1-1): GAGVSQSPSNKVTEKGKDVELRCDPISGHTALYWYRQSLGQGLEFLIYFQGNSAPDKSGLPSDRFSAERTGGSVSTLTIQRTQQEDSAVYLCASSPRQGTREAFFGQGTRLTVV.

The gene calls are TRBV5-4 and TRBJ2-1; TRBD2 matches 7 bases. The CDR3 loop spans 16 amino acids. Trimming took 3 bases from V and 4 from J; bases not matched to a gene: 10. Germline loops: CDR1 SGHNT, CDR2 YYREEE (reference sequence). This chain's CDR3 is CASSYFEGAGYNEQFF. The CDR3 nucleotides are TGTGCCAGCAGCTACTTTGAGGGAGCGGGGTACAATGAGCAGTTCTTC. The full variable domain, in which reference TRBV5-4 and TRBJ2-1 provide the parts outside the CDR3, is ETGVTQSPTHLIKTRGQQVTLRCSSQSGHNTVSWYQQALGQGPQFIFQYYREEENGRGNFPPRFSGLQFPNYSSELNVNALELDDSALYLCASSYFEGAGYNEQFFGPGTRLTVL.

The V call is TRBV29-1, the J call TRBJ1-2; tentative D call: TRBD1 (6 bases). This CDR3 region has 13 residues. Trimming cost V 7 bases and J 7 bases, with 19 bases left between them. The V gene's germline CDR1 is SQVTM and CDR2 ANQGSEA. The CDR3 sequence: CSARPGGAIGYTF. The CDR3 bases are TGCAGCGCCAGACCCGGGGGCGCAATTGGCTACACCTTC. The full variable domain, completed using reference TRBV29-1 and TRBJ1-2, is SAVISQKPSRDICQRGTSLTIQCQVDSQVTMMFWYRQQPGQSLTLIATANQGSEATYESGFVIDKFPISRPNLTFSTLTVSNMSPEDSSIYLCSARPGGAIGYTFGSGTRLTVV.

The chain employs TRBV6-6 and TRBJ1-2; D is unresolved. Germline V CDR1 and CDR2: MNHNY, SVGAGI (reference sequence). This CDR3 has 15 residues. Between the trimmed V and J ends, which lost 2 bases and 4 bases, there was a span of 14 bases. Here the CDR3 DNA reads TGTGCCAGCAGTTACGCAACGGGCCCCAGCTATGGCTACACCTTC. Translating gives CASSYATGPSYGYTF.

The chain is built from TRBV19 and TRBJ1-2; D is unresolved. V shed 4 bases and J shed 0 bases, with 15 bases lying between them. The germline gives CDR1 LNHDA, CDR2 SQIVND (reference sequence). This CDR3 has 16 residues. Here the CDR3 DNA reads TGTGCCAGTAGTAGTTGGACGGCTGTAGCTAACTATGGCTACACCTTC. This translates into CASSSWTAVANYGYTF.

This clone is a singleton in its sample. The CDR3 DNA reads TGCGCCAGCAGCTTGGTCGCGGGAGGGCCGCCTGAGCAGTTCTTC. This translates into CASSLVAGGPPEQFF. The chain has TRBV5-1 and TRBJ2-1; 9 bases fit TRBD2. J gave up 9 bases and V 0 bases, and 7 bases lay outside the gene matches. This CDR3 region has 15 residues. The germline CDR1 and CDR2 sequences are SGHRS and YFSETQ.

The chain has TRBV5-6 and TRBJ2-1; D is undetermined. This CDR3 comprises 15 residues. Per the germline V gene, CDR1 is SGHDT and CDR2 is YYEEEE. The V end lost 2 bases, the J end lost 4 bases, and 13 bases lay between the germline ends. In DNA, the CDR3 is TGTGCCAGCAGCTTAGGCCCGGATCTATACAATGAGCAGTTCTTC. Translation: CASSLGPDLYNEQFF.

The CDR3 is CSVLNWPYEQYF. The CDR3 coding sequence is TGCAGCGTTCTAAACTGGCCCTACGAGCAGTACTTC. The chain is built from TRBV29-1 and TRBJ2-7; D remains ambiguous. Trimming stripped 5 bases from V and 2 bases from J, with 10 bases between. Germline V gene sequence: CDR1 SQVTM, CDR2 ANQGSEA. The CDR3 extends over 12 amino acids.

The rearrangement links TRBV4-2 to TRBJ2-3; tentative D call: TRBD2 (5 bases). Germline assignment: CDR1 LGHNA and CDR2 YNFKEQ. V was cut by 5 bases and J by 1 base, with 10 bases left in between. CDR3 length equals 14 residues. CDR3 in amino acids: CASSFGRGTDTQYF. The CDR3 DNA reads TGTGCCAGCAGCTTCGGGCGGGGCACAGATACGCAGTATTTT.

V gene TRBV15 combines with J gene TRBJ2-1; D might be TRBD2 (7 bases). Germline values: CDR1 LNHNV, CDR2 YYDKDF (reference sequence). The CDR3 covers 15 residues. V was shortened by 0 bases and J by 8 bases, with 14 bases between the two germline ends. In DNA, the CDR3 is TGTGCCACCAGCAGAGATCGGGGGGCAGGGGATGAGCAGTTCTTC. Amino acid sequence: CATSRDRGAGDEQFF.

This clone was counted once. The chain combines TRBV7-3 with TRBJ1-2; D gene uncertain. Germline V gives CDR1 SGHTA, CDR2 FQGTGA. The CDR3 loop spans 13 amino acids. Trimming removed 6 bases from V and 8 bases from J, with 16 bases in between. For the CDR3, the DNA is TGTGCCAGCAGGGCTCCAGGACGGCCGGGCTACACCTTC. Protein sequence: CASRAPGRPGYTF.

This clone has only one observation. The rearrangement uses TRBV11-1 and TRBJ2-7; 7 nucleotides match TRBD1. CDR1 is SGHAT, CDR2 FQDESV, per germline (reference sequence). Trimming at V came to 5 bases and at J to 2 bases, leaving 12 bases not matched to a gene. This CDR3 region has 16 residues. DNA for the CDR3: TGTGCCAGCAGCGGAACAGACAGGGCGGGCACCTACGAGCAGTACTTC. Translation: CASSGTDRAGTYEQYF.

J is TRBJ2-3 and V is TRBV6-5, with 12 bases identical to TRBD2. Germline CDR1 MNHEY, CDR2 SVGAGI. The CDR3 sequence is 15 residues long. The V gene end was trimmed by 6 bases and the J gene end by 2 bases; junction bases not matched to a gene: 3. CDR3 coding DNA: TGTGCCAGCAGGACTAGCGGGAGATCCACAGATACGCAGTATTTT. It encodes CASRTSGRSTDTQYF.

The V call is TRBV10-2, the J call TRBJ1-2; 12 bases line up with TRBD1. The CDR3 totals 15 residues. J lost 6 bases, V lost 5 bases, and 7 bases had no gene match. CDR1 WSHSY and CDR2 SAAADI come from the germline V gene. The CDR3 region is CASSNRDRGLNGYTF. In nucleotides, the CDR3 is TGCGCCAGCAGTAATAGGGACAGGGGGCTTAATGGCTACACCTTC.